This T cell receptor (beta chain) was sequenced during a study of cytomegalovirus exposure and HLA in healthy donors. Study-wide points: In a later analysis, productive TCRs from donors in an Asian-associated ancestry cluster reportedly carried fewer N-insertions than the cohort mean.

A remark on this clone: The antigen is undetermined.

The PCR used 60 Vbeta and 13 Jbeta primers. Authors' analysis steps: In a later analysis, roughly 11 million of tens of millions of unique beta chains occurred in at least two donors. Generated by immunoSEQ multiplex PCR, the TCRdb table keeps only in-frame clones and is missing some. V and J calls and clone size are copied from that table; D and trimming were computed from the DNA. The sample has over 120,000 clones, roughly three quarters seen once. The CDR3 covers 14 residues. CDR1 SNHLY and CDR2 FYNNEI come from the germline V gene. The ends were cut back, 4 bases at V and 6 bases at J, with 14 bases in the middle.

The chain uses TRBV2 and TRBJ2-3, with a weak D call TRBD2 (5 bases). What was sequenced was PBMCs. This receptor was taken from a female donor in good health and CMV-seronegative. CDR3 DNA sequence: TGTGCCAGCAGTGGGCTGCGGGCCACGGATACGCAGTATTTT. Translation: CASSGLRATDTQYF.